The next 29 T cell receptor beta chains were all read from a single sample in a study of somatic mutations in cytotoxic T cells in rheumatoid arthritis. TCRdb's copy holds only in-frame clones and misses some; the assay was immunoSEQ multiplex PCR. This table holds about 19,000 clones, 86% found once. Sequenced sample: CD8+ T cells sorted from blood. These receptors were collected from a man aged 35 to 55 in good health.

This clone was picked up one time. The CDR3 DNA reads as TGCGCCAGCAGCCAAGATTGGAGGACAGGGGGAGGCTATGGCTACACCTTC. Translation: CASSQDWRTGGGYGYTF. This chain links TRBV4-3 with TRBJ1-2; TRBD1 matches at 10 bases. Per the germline V gene, CDR1 is LGHNA and CDR2 is YSLEER. This CDR3 has 17 residues. V shed 0 bases and J 4 bases; nucleotides not matched to a gene: 8.

The chain couples TRBV27 to TRBJ2-2; TRBD2 matches at 7 bases. This CDR3 has 16 residues. Trimming at V came to 7 bases and at J to 5 bases, leaving 13 bases not matched to a gene. CDR1 is MNHEY and CDR2 is SMNVEV in the germline V gene (reference sequence). The CDR3 DNA follows: TGTGCCAGCACCCACGGGGCGGGAGAATATACCGGGGAGCTGTTTTTT. Encoded protein: CASTHGAGEYTGELFF.

The CDR3 sequence is CASSLVGRSDYTF. The CDR3, as DNA: TGTGCCAGCAGCTTAGTTGGGCGGTCGGACTACACCTTC. The rearrangement links TRBV11-2 to TRBJ1-2; no definite D call. Germline V gives CDR1 SGHAT, CDR2 FQNNGV. V was clipped by 1 base and J by 10 bases, with 13 bases between them. The CDR3 has 13 amino acids.

The chain recombines TRBV7-6 with TRBJ2-5; possible D gene TRBD2, 6 bases. CDR1 and CDR2 (germline): SGHVS, FNYEAQ. This CDR3 has 15 residues. Trimming left V 1 base short and J 5 bases short, with 14 bases between. The CDR3 sequence is CASSLEAGSMETQYF. CDR3 in DNA: TGTGCCAGCAGCTTAGAGGCGGGAAGTATGGAGACCCAGTACTTC.

This clone was detected a few times. As DNA, the CDR3 is TGTGCCAGCGGGTTACAGGGCACAGATACGCAGTATTTT. Its protein product is CASGLQGTDTQYF. V is TRBV5-4 and J is TRBJ2-3; D perhaps matches TRBD1 (5 bases). The length of the CDR3 is 13 residues. Looked up from germline, CDR1 is SGHNT and CDR2 is YYREEE (reference sequence). V lost 7 bases and J lost 1, with 10 bases in between.

V is TRBV5-8 and J is TRBJ1-5; D unclear. Germline CDR1 SGHTS, CDR2 YDEGEE. This CDR3 comprises 13 residues. V lost 4 bases, J lost 6 bases, and 11 bases lay in between. CDR3: CASSPRWGQPQHF. The CDR3, as DNA: TGTGCCAGCAGCCCGAGGTGGGGTCAGCCCCAGCATTTT.

The CDR3 nucleotides read TGTGCCAGCAGCCAAGGTTTAGGGATGACCTACGAGCAGTACTTC. Its protein product is CASSQGLGMTYEQYF. The rearrangement joins TRBV14 to TRBJ2-7; D is unresolved. The germline V and J ends were trimmed by 1 base and 2 bases, with 12 bases remaining between them. Germline V gene lookup returns CDR1 SGHDN and CDR2 FVKESK. This CDR3 region has 15 residues.

Comment on this clone: Other DNA sequences within the sample encode an identical CDR3. The chain is built from TRBV27 and TRBJ2-5; tentatively, D is TRBD1 (6 bases). Trimming removed 3 bases from V and 4 bases from J, with 12 bases in between. This CDR3 comprises 14 residues. CDR1 is MNHEY, CDR2 SMNVEV, per germline (reference sequence). CDR3 residues: CASSFQGRGETQYF. Here the CDR3 DNA reads TGTGCCAGCAGTTTCCAGGGGCGAGGAGAGACCCAGTACTTC.

This clone is medium-sized within its sample. DNA of the CDR3: TGTGCCAGCAGTTCGTCGTACGGGGTTGGGGCCAACGTCCTGACTTTC. It encodes CASSSSYGVGANVLTF. The V call is TRBV5-5, the J call TRBJ2-6; a possible D gene is TRBD2 (5 bases). The CDR3 consists of 16 residues. Germline assignment: CDR1 SGHKS and CDR2 YYEKEE (reference sequence). V lost 5 bases, J lost 3 bases, and 15 bases lay in between.

The chain employs TRBV5-5 and TRBJ2-2, with D perhaps TRBD1 (6 bases). Trimming cost V 2 bases and J 1 base, with 18 bases left between them. Germline assignment: CDR1 SGHKS and CDR2 YYEKEE (reference sequence). The CDR3 has 18 amino acids. CDR3 coding DNA: TGTGCCAGCAGCTTAACTCTTACCGGGACAAAGAACACCGGGGAGCTGTTTTTT. The encoded protein is CASSLTLTGTKNTGELFF.

This chain joins TRBV7-9 and TRBJ2-5; no definite D call. This CDR3 region has 12 residues. V was cut by 3 bases and J by 3 bases, with 5 bases left in between. Per the germline V gene, CDR1 is SEHNR and CDR2 is FQNEAQ (reference sequence). DNA of the CDR3: TGTGCCAGCAGCTTCACAGAAGAGACCCAGTACTTC. Protein sequence: CASSFTEETQYF. Drawing the rest from reference TRBV7-9 and TRBJ2-5, the complete variable domain is DTGVSQNPRHKITKRGQNVTFRCDPISEHNRLYWYRQTLGQGPEFLTYFQNEAQLEKSRLLSDRFSAERPKGSFSTLEIQRTEQGDSAMYLCASSFTEETQYFGPGTRLLVL.

The CDR3 sequence is CASTPGTSPYNEQFF. DNA of the CDR3: TGTGCCAGTACCCCCGGGACTAGCCCCTACAATGAGCAGTTCTTC. The chain joins TRBV19 to TRBJ2-1; the match to TRBD2 covers 9 bases. The V segment lost 7 bases and the J segment 2 bases; nucleotides outside the gene matches: 6. This CDR3 spans 15 amino acids. From germline, CDR1 is LNHDA and CDR2 SQIVND (reference sequence).

This rearrangement joins TRBV28 to TRBJ2-7, with a possible D match to TRBD1 (6 bases). This CDR3 has 14 amino acids. V was trimmed by 6 bases and J by 2 bases, leaving 14 bases between them. Looked up from germline, CDR1 is MDHEN and CDR2 is SYDVKM. The CDR3 is CASRVWGRAYEQYF. In DNA form, the CDR3 reads TGTGCCAGCAGGGTGTGGGGGCGCGCCTACGAGCAGTACTTC.

The chain links TRBV5-1 to TRBJ2-2; no reliable D call. This CDR3 has 17 residues. Per the germline V gene, CDR1 is SGHRS and CDR2 is YFSETQ. Trimming removed 1 base at V and 7 bases at J, with 20 bases between. In nucleotides, the CDR3 is TGCGCCAGCAGCTTGCCCACAGAGACGGCTACGTTCGGGGAGCTGTTTTTT. Protein product: CASSLPTETATFGELFF.

The chain carries TRBV15 and TRBJ1-5, with D unclear. The CDR3 spans 13 residues. V lost 3 bases to trimming and J lost 0 bases, with 3 bases between them. Germline V gene lookup returns CDR1 LNHNV and CDR2 YYDKDF (reference sequence). The CDR3 region has the DNA TGTGCCACCAGCAGGGCTAGCAATCAGCCCCAGCATTTT. Encoded protein: CATSRASNQPQHF.

The CDR3 loop reads CASSWGPPGTNEQFF. The CDR3 bases are TGTGCCAGCAGCTGGGGGCCGCCAGGTACAAATGAGCAGTTCTTC. The genes are TRBV11-2 and TRBJ2-1; a possible D gene is TRBD1 (6 bases). The CDR3 extends over 15 amino acids. Germline CDR1 reads SGHAT; CDR2 reads FQNNGV. The V and J ends lost 4 bases and 7 bases respectively, with 17 bases between them.

The chain has TRBV4-1 and TRBJ2-3; either TRBD1 or TRBD2 may supply D (5 bases each). Germline V gene sequence: CDR1 MGHRA, CDR2 YSYEKL. The CDR3 runs 14 residues. V dropped 4 bases and J dropped 2 bases, with 10 bases sitting between them. The CDR3 coding sequence is TGCGCCAGCAGCCCGGGACCCAACACAGATACGCAGTATTTT. Its translation: CASSPGPNTDTQYF.

This clone occurred once. The genes are TRBV11-2 and TRBJ2-5; 12 nucleotides align to TRBD1. CDR1 is SGHAT, CDR2 FQNNGV, per germline. This CDR3 has 14 amino acids. V shed 6 bases and J 5 bases; nucleotides not matched to a gene: 4. The CDR3 nucleotides read TGTGCCAGCAGAGGGACAGGGGGCCGGGAGACCCAGTACTTC. Protein sequence: CASRGTGGRETQYF.

This clone was seen once. The chain combines TRBV19 with TRBJ1-1; D is perhaps TRBD1 (5 bases). CDR1 LNHDA and CDR2 SQIVND come from the germline V gene (reference sequence). There are 12 residues in the CDR3. Deletions cut 9 bases from V and 5 bases from J, with 13 bases between. The CDR3 coding sequence is TGTGCCAGCTCCTGGGGGGTAACTGAAGCTTTCTTT. Its protein product is CASSWGVTEAFF.

This sequence joins TRBV9 and TRBJ2-1; D is unclear. The V and J ends lost 3 bases and 0 bases respectively, with 10 bases between them. Germline CDR1 and CDR2: SGDLS and YYNGEE. The CDR3 contains 15 residues. The CDR3 region has the DNA TGTGCCAGCAGCGCTCACGACTCCTCCTACAATGAGCAGTTCTTC. Its translation is CASSAHDSSYNEQFF.

This clone has just a few counts. The chain joins TRBV2 to TRBJ2-7, with a tentative D call TRBD2 (6 bases). This CDR3 comprises 14 residues. V dropped 10 bases and J dropped 5 bases, with 21 bases sitting between them. Germline V gene lookup returns CDR1 SNHLY and CDR2 FYNNEI. CDR3: CATSGGTLRNEQYF. The CDR3 DNA reads as TGTGCCACCTCCGGGGGAACGCTCAGGAACGAGCAGTACTTC.

The chain is built from TRBV28 and TRBJ2-7; TRBD2 is a possible D gene (5 bases). CDR1 and CDR2 from the germline V gene are MDHEN and SYDVKM. Trimming took 6 bases from V and 2 from J, leaving 17 bases between them. This CDR3 has 15 amino acids. CDR3 nucleotide sequence: TGTGCCAGCAGCACCGTTAGCGAAGCGGCCTACGAGCAGTACTTC. This encodes CASSTVSEAAYEQYF.

The chain employs TRBV27 and TRBJ2-3; 7 bases are shared with TRBD1. Per the germline V gene, CDR1 is MNHEY and CDR2 is SMNVEV (reference sequence). V lost 5 bases, J lost 2 bases, and 4 bases stayed unmatched. This CDR3 has 14 residues. DNA for the CDR3: TGTGCCAGCAGTCTGGGACAGCCCACAGATACGCAGTATTTT. This codes for CASSLGQPTDTQYF.

The rearrangement joins TRBV5-5 to TRBJ1-4; the D is unclear. V lost 3 bases and J 7 bases, leaving 13 bases between the germline ends. This CDR3 has 14 residues. Germline V gives CDR1 SGHKS, CDR2 YYEKEE (reference sequence). CDR3 residues: CASSSSGLGEKLFF. CDR3 sequence (DNA): TGTGCCAGCAGCTCATCTGGGTTAGGTGAAAAACTGTTTTTT.

By share, this clone counts as medium-sized. The chain couples TRBV6-1 to TRBJ2-7, with TRBD2 identical over 13 bases. Looked up from germline, CDR1 is MNHNS and CDR2 is SASEGT. V was pared by 2 bases and J by 4 bases, with 2 bases of the junction left unmatched. The CDR3 runs to 15 residues. CDR3 DNA sequence: TGTGCCAGCAGTGAAACGACTAGCGGGGGGTACGAGCAGTACTTC. Protein product: CASSETTSGGYEQYF.

The J gene is TRBJ2-7, the V gene TRBV27, with D perhaps matching TRBD2 (6 bases). CDR3 length equals 14 residues. Germline values: CDR1 MNHEY, CDR2 SMNVEV (reference sequence). The ends were cut back, 6 bases at V and 2 bases at J, with 14 bases in the middle. CDR3 amino acids: CASSRSGTAYEQYF. The CDR3 coding sequence is TGTGCCAGCAGCCGTAGCGGAACCGCCTACGAGCAGTACTTC.

The chain joins TRBV28 to TRBJ2-3; D is possibly TRBD1 (6 bases). The V and J ends lost 5 bases and 0 bases respectively, with 12 bases between them. Germline V CDR1 and CDR2: MDHEN, SYDVKM. The CDR3 totals 15 residues. The CDR3 loop is CASSPTGSSTDTQYF. As DNA, the CDR3 is TGTGCCAGCAGTCCAACAGGGTCGAGCACAGATACGCAGTATTTT.

This chain links TRBV5-5 with TRBJ2-2; 7 nucleotides match TRBD2. Germline V gives CDR1 SGHKS, CDR2 YYEKEE (reference sequence). The CDR3 is 14 residues long. J gave up 6 bases and V 5 bases, and 7 bases lay outside the gene matches. CDR3 nucleotides: TGTGCCAGCAGTGGTTCGGGGGGAGCCGGGGAGCTGTTTTTT. Translating it yields CASSGSGGAGELFF.

The CDR3 reads CASSLLFLNEQFF. CDR3 coding DNA: TGTGCCAGCAGTTTACTGTTTCTTAATGAGCAGTTCTTC. The chain employs TRBV28 and TRBJ2-1; no clear D gene. The germline V gene encodes CDR1 MDHEN and CDR2 SYDVKM. This CDR3 has 13 residues. V dropped 2 bases and J dropped 7 bases, with 9 bases sitting between them.